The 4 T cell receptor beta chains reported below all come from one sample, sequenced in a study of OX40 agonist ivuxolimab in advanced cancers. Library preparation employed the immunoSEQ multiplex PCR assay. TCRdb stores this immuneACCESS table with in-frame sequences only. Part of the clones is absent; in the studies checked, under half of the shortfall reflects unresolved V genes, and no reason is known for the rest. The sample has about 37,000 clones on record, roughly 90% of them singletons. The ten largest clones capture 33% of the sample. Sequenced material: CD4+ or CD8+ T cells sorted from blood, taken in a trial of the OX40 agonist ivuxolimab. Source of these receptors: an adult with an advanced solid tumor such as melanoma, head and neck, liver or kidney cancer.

The CDR3 DNA follows: TGTGCCAGCAGCTTTGGCAGGGCTGGCACTGAAGCTTTCTTT. It is translated as CASSFGRAGTEAFF. The rearrangement joins TRBV5-5 to TRBJ1-1; D may be TRBD1 (5 bases). Germline lookup yields CDR1 SGHKS and CDR2 YYEKEE (reference sequence). The CDR3 spans 14 residues. V was shortened by 2 bases and J by 4 bases, with 12 bases between the two germline ends.

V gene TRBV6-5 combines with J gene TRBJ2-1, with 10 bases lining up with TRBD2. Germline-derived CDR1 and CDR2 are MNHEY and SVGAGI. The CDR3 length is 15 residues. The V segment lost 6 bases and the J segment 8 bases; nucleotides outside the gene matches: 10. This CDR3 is CASSLLAGVSDEQFF. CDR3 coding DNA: TGTGCCAGCAGCCTCCTAGCGGGAGTATCAGATGAGCAGTTCTTC.

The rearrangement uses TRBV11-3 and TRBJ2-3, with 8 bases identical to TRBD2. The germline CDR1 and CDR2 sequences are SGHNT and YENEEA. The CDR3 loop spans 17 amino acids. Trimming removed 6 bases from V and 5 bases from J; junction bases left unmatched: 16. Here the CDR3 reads CASSEGLERMGGDTQYF. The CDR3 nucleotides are TGTGCCAGCAGTGAGGGACTAGAGAGGATGGGAGGAGATACGCAGTATTTT.

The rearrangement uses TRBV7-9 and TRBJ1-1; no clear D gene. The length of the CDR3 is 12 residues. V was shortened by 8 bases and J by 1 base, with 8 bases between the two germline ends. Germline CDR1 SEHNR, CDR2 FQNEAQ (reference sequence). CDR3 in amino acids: CASSPSNTEAFF. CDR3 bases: TGTGCCAGCTCACCCTCGAACACTGAAGCTTTCTTT.